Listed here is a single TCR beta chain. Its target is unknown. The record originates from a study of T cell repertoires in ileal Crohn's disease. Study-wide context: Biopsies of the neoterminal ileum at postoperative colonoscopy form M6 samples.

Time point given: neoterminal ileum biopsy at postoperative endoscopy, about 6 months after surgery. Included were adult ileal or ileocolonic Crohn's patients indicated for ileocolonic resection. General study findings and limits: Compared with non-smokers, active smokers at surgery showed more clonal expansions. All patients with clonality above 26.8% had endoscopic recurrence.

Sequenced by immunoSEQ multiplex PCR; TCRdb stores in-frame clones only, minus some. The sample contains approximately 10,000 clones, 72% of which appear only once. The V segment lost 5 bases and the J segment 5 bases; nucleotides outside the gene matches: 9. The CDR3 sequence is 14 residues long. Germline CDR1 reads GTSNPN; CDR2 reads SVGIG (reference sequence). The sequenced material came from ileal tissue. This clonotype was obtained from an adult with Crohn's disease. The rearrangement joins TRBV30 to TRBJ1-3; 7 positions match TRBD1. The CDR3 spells CAWSEGGGRNTIYF. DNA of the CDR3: TGTGCCTGGTCCGAAGGGGGCGGACGAAACACCATATATTTT.